One sample yielded the 28 T cell receptor beta chains listed below, sequenced in a study of a mutant IDH1 vaccine in newly diagnosed glioma. This sample's time point: week 23, last vaccination. The content of each vaccine dose was 300 ug of mutant IDH1 20-mer peptide, and topical imiquimod accompanied it. TCRdb keeps only in-frame clones here, not all; method: immunoSEQ multiplex PCR. The table lists approximately 60,000 clones, over 80% of them singletons, with about 1.5% in the top ten. Their antigens are not known. The specimen was PBMCs, collected from a glioma patient whose treatment included an IDH1 peptide vaccine. The receptors derive from a middle-aged man with glioma.

V is TRBV5-6 and J is TRBJ1-2; a possible D gene is TRBD1 (5 bases). The CDR3 is 14 residues long. Germline values: CDR1 SGHDT, CDR2 YYEEEE. The V gene lost 2 bases and the J gene lost 7 bases, with 15 bases spanning the gap. The CDR3 is CASSFPGTAPGYTF. The CDR3 nucleotides are TGTGCCAGCAGCTTTCCCGGGACCGCCCCTGGCTACACCTTC.

The chain carries TRBV5-1 and TRBJ2-5, with 12 positions matching TRBD2. V trimming: 4 bases; J trimming: 4 bases; junction bases outside the gene matches: 2. The germline V gene encodes CDR1 SGHRS and CDR2 YFSETQ. The CDR3 loop spans 14 amino acids. CDR3 residues: CASSPGLAGETQYF. CDR3 DNA sequence: TGCGCCAGCAGCCCGGGACTAGCGGGAGAGACCCAGTACTTC.

The chain recombines TRBV7-2 with TRBJ2-1; TRBD2 matches 13 bases. Looked up from germline, CDR1 is SGHTA and CDR2 is FQGNSA. With V trimmed by 5 bases and J by 10 bases, 5 bases remained unmatched. CDR3 length: 14 amino acids. CDR3: CASSRTSGSWEQFF. The CDR3, as DNA: TGTGCCAGCAGCCGGACTAGCGGGAGCTGGGAGCAGTTCTTC.

This chain joins TRBV6-6 and TRBJ2-3; D tentatively reads TRBD1 or TRBD2 (6 bases each). Per the germline V gene, CDR1 is MNHNY and CDR2 is SVGAGI (reference sequence). The germline V and J ends were trimmed by 7 bases and 0 bases, with 14 bases remaining between them. The CDR3 spans 15 residues. CDR3 sequence reads: CASTKGGLSTDTQYF. Written as DNA, the CDR3 is TGTGCCAGCACCAAGGGGGGCCTAAGCACAGATACGCAGTATTTT.

In this sample, this clone turned up once. This chain links TRBV11-3 with TRBJ2-4; 11 bases fit TRBD1. Trimming at V came to 5 bases and at J to 8 bases, leaving 2 bases not matched to a gene. CDR3 length equals 13 residues. From germline, CDR1 is SGHNT and CDR2 YENEEA. CDR3 coding DNA: TGTGCCAGCAGCGGACAGGGGGCGGACATTCAGTACTTC. This sequence encodes CASSGQGADIQYF.

The V and J genes are TRBV2 and TRBJ2-7; 15 nucleotides match TRBD2. The trim removed 4 bases at V and 3 bases at J, leaving 1 base unmatched. Looked up from germline, CDR1 is SNHLY and CDR2 is FYNNEI. CDR3 size: 15 residues. CDR3 loop: CASSGGLAGGYEQYF. The CDR3 DNA reads TGTGCCAGCAGTGGGGGACTAGCGGGAGGCTACGAGCAGTACTTC.

This clone has a handful of counts. The chain is built from TRBV5-4 and TRBJ2-7; D remains unclear. CDR1 and CDR2 (germline): SGHNT, YYREEE (reference sequence). This CDR3 contains 14 residues. Trimming took 0 bases from V and 0 from J, leaving 7 bases between them. Here the CDR3 reads CASSLEQDSYEQYF. CDR3 bases: TGTGCCAGCAGCTTGGAGCAGGACTCCTACGAGCAGTACTTC.

Concerning this clone: One end of the junction is discordant with germline, which a read error may explain. The gene calls are TRBV7-7 and TRBJ2-7; D perhaps matches TRBD1 (5 bases). Germline CDR1 SSHAT, CDR2 FNYEAQ (reference sequence). The CDR3 is 15 amino acids. The CDR3 spells CASSPEPGPSYEQYF. The DNA for the CDR3 is TGTGCTAGCAGCCCCGAGCCAGGGCCCTCCTACGAGCAGTACTTC. Supplemented by reference TRBV7-7 and TRBJ2-7, the full variable domain reads GAGVSQSPRYKVTKRGQDVTLRCDPISSHATLYWYQQALGQGPEFLTYFNYEAQPDKSGLPSDRFSAERPEGSISTLTIQRTEQRDSAMYRCASSPEPGPSYEQYFGPGTRLTVT.

The V call is TRBV19, the J call TRBJ2-3; D not resolved. Trimming took off 4 bases at V and 2 bases at J, with 7 bases between the two ends. The CDR3 is 13 amino acids. Germline V gene lookup returns CDR1 LNHDA and CDR2 SQIVND (reference sequence). CDR3 region: CASSRAHTDTQYF. The CDR3 bases are TGTGCCAGTAGTAGAGCGCACACAGATACGCAGTATTTT.

The chain recombines TRBV2 with TRBJ2-1; D perhaps matches TRBD2 (6 bases). The CDR3 has 23 residues. V lost 0 bases to trimming and J lost 3 bases, with 33 bases between them. The germline gives CDR1 SNHLY, CDR2 FYNNEI. The CDR3 reads CASSEALQGPGWGRTEYYNEQFF. The CDR3 bases are TGTGCCAGCAGTGAAGCGCTTCAGGGCCCCGGTTGGGGGAGGACCGAATACTACAATGAGCAGTTCTTC. The full variable domain, with the rest looked up from reference TRBV2 and TRBJ2-1, is EPEVTQTPSHQVTQMGQEVILRCVPISNHLYFYWYRQILGQKVEFLVSFYNNEISEKSEIFDDQFSVERPDGSNFTLKIRSTKLEDSAMYFCASSEALQGPGWGRTEYYNEQFFGPGTRLTVL.

The chain joins TRBV5-1 to TRBJ2-7; tentative D call: TRBD1 (5 bases). V was cut by 0 bases and J by 0 bases, with 7 bases left in between. The germline gives CDR1 SGHRS, CDR2 YFSETQ. The CDR3 extends over 14 amino acids. CDR3 DNA sequence: TGCGCCAGCAGCTTGGTGACAGACTCCTACGAGCAGTACTTC. It encodes CASSLVTDSYEQYF. The full variable domain, completed using reference TRBV5-1 and TRBJ2-7, is KAGVTQTPRYLIKTRGQQVTLSCSPISGHRSVSWYQQTPGQGLQFLFEYFSETQRNKGNFPGRFSGRQFSNSRSEMNVSTLELGDSALYLCASSLVTDSYEQYFGPGTRLTVT.

The chain is built from TRBV19 and TRBJ1-1; a possible D gene is TRBD1 (5 bases). V gave up 5 bases and J gave up 5 bases, with 24 bases separating them. The CDR3 contains 17 residues. Per germline, CDR1 LNHDA and CDR2 SQIVND (reference sequence). In DNA, the CDR3 is TGTGCCAGTAGTCTCATGGCCTTAGGCAGGGCGGGAACTGAAGCTTTCTTT. This encodes CASSLMALGRAGTEAFF.

The gene calls are TRBV18 and TRBJ1-5, with D perhaps TRBD1 (6 bases). From germline, CDR1 is KGHSH and CDR2 LQKENI. V lost 3 bases, J lost 8 bases, and 14 bases lay in between. The CDR3 runs 14 residues. The CDR3 reads CASSPSSGEEPQHF. The CDR3 coding sequence is TGTGCCAGCTCACCCTCATCAGGGGAGGAGCCCCAGCATTTT. Full variable domain (missing parts from reference TRBV18 and TRBJ1-5): NAGVMQNPRHLVRRRGQEARLRCSPMKGHSHVYWYRQLPEEGLKFMVYLQKENIIDESGMPKERFSAEFPKEGPSILRIQQVVRGDSAAYFCASSPSSGEEPQHFGDGTRLSIL.

The V call is TRBV11-2, the J call TRBJ1-2; the D is unclear. The ends were cut back, 2 bases at V and 4 bases at J, with 11 bases in the middle. The germline V gene encodes CDR1 SGHAT and CDR2 FQNNGV. The CDR3 sequence is 14 residues long. This CDR3 is CASSLSMQVYGYTF. As DNA, the CDR3 is TGTGCCAGCAGCTTATCAATGCAGGTCTATGGCTACACCTTC. Using reference TRBV11-2 and TRBJ1-2 for the parts outside the CDR3, the full variable domain is EAGVAQSPRYKIIEKRQSVAFWCNPISGHATLYWYQQILGQGPKLLIQFQNNGVVDDSQLPKDRFSAERLKGVDSTLKIQPAKLEDSAVYLCASSLSMQVYGYTFGSGTRLTVV.

The rearrangement joins TRBV7-9 to TRBJ2-7, with TRBD1 as a possible D gene (6 bases). Germline CDR1 reads SEHNR; CDR2 reads FQNEAQ (reference sequence). CDR3 length: 16 residues. V lost 0 bases and J 0 bases, leaving 12 bases between the germline ends. The CDR3 DNA follows: TGTGCCAGCAGCTTAGCCTCGGGACACAACTCCTACGAGCAGTACTTC. Protein: CASSLASGHNSYEQYF.

This clone was observed a handful of times. J is TRBJ1-5 and V is TRBV19; the D gene is possibly TRBD1 (6 bases). Trimming took off 8 bases at V and 6 bases at J, with 14 bases between the two ends. Germline CDR1 and CDR2: LNHDA and SQIVND (reference sequence). This CDR3 contains 13 residues. CDR3 nucleotide sequence: TGTGCCAGTCGCGAGGACAGTATTCAGCCCCAGCATTTT. Protein sequence: CASREDSIQPQHF.

This clone was observed once. The gene calls are TRBV18 and TRBJ2-7, with no clear D. Trimming took 5 bases from V and 2 from J, leaving 10 bases between them. Germline V gives CDR1 KGHSH, CDR2 LQKENI. CDR3 size: 13 residues. CDR3 nucleotide sequence: TGTGCCAGCTCAACTATTTCGGCCTACGAGCAGTACTTC. Amino acids: CASSTISAYEQYF.

The genes are TRBV5-1 and TRBJ1-5; D uncertain. This CDR3 is built from 14 residues. The V end lost 0 bases, the J end lost 6 bases, and 10 bases lay between the germline ends. Per germline, CDR1 SGHRS and CDR2 YFSETQ. The CDR3 DNA reads TGCGCCAGCAGCTTGGCGCTGGGTGGTCAGCCCCAGCATTTT. Its translation is CASSLALGGQPQHF.

This clone was recorded once. The chain recombines TRBV7-2 with TRBJ1-3; 7 bases match TRBD1. The CDR3 length is 15 residues. CDR1 is SGHTA, CDR2 FQGNSA, per germline. J gave up 4 bases and V 0 bases, and 3 bases lay outside the gene matches. The CDR3: CASSLALTGGNTIYF. CDR3 nucleotides: TGTGCCAGCAGCTTAGCCTTGACAGGGGGAAACACCATATATTTT.

The chain couples TRBV28 to TRBJ2-7; the D is unclear. The CDR3 covers 14 residues. Germline CDR1 MDHEN, CDR2 SYDVKM. The V and J ends lost 3 bases and 5 bases respectively, with 14 bases between them. The CDR3 coding sequence is TGTGCCAGCAGTTTGCCCGACGGAGAGAACGAGCAGTACTTC. Amino acids: CASSLPDGENEQYF.

CDR3 loop: CASSPRQGAYEQYF. CDR3 bases: TGTGCCAGCAGCCCACGACAGGGGGCCTACGAGCAGTACTTC. The genes are TRBV7-2 and TRBJ2-7, with 9 bases identical to TRBD1. The CDR3 consists of 14 residues. The V gene's germline CDR1 is SGHTA and CDR2 FQGNSA. The V and J ends lost 5 bases and 2 bases, in that order; junction bases with no gene match: 4.

The V gene is TRBV7-2, the J gene TRBJ2-7, with TRBD1 matching over 7 bases. CDR3 length: 12 amino acids. The germline CDR1 and CDR2 sequences are SGHTA and FQGNSA. The ends lost 5 bases at V and 7 bases at J; junction bases unmatched: 5. The chain's CDR3 is CASSTDRAEQYF. DNA of the CDR3: TGTGCCAGCAGCACAGACAGGGCGGAGCAGTACTTC.

This chain's CDR3 is CASSQVGAEAFF. The CDR3 region has the DNA TGTGCCAGCAGCCAAGTGGGGGCAGAAGCTTTCTTT. The chain couples TRBV4-2 to TRBJ1-1; D possibly corresponds to TRBD1 (6 bases). The CDR3 is 12 residues long. Trimming removed 1 base from V and 8 bases from J, with 8 bases in between. The V gene's germline CDR1 is LGHNA and CDR2 YNFKEQ.

V gene TRBV5-4 combines with J gene TRBJ2-2; 8 positions match TRBD2. The CDR3 runs 15 residues. CDR1 SGHNT and CDR2 YYREEE come from the germline V gene (reference sequence). V lost 6 bases and J lost 5; bases outside the gene matches: 9. The CDR3 DNA reads TGTGCCAGCACTGAGGGACTAGGCGAGACCGGGGAGCTGTTTTTT. Its translation is CASTEGLGETGELFF.

This sequence joins TRBV25-1 and TRBJ2-1, with 9 nucleotides matching TRBD2. The V gene's germline CDR1 is MGHDK and CDR2 SYGVNS. The V and J ends lost 4 bases and 3 bases, in that order; junction bases with no gene match: 4. CDR3 length: 15 amino acids. CDR3 DNA: TGTGCCAGCAGTGGGGGACTAGCAGACTACAATGAGCAGTTCTTC. Translated, it gives CASSGGLADYNEQFF.

The chain uses TRBV7-3 and TRBJ2-5; D perhaps matches TRBD2 (5 bases). The V and J ends lost 5 bases and 5 bases respectively, with 15 bases between them. In germline, CDR1 is SGHTA, CDR2 FQGTGA. The length of the CDR3 is 14 residues. CDR3 region: CASSPRVGVETQYF. For the CDR3, the DNA is TGTGCCAGCAGCCCGAGGGTCGGGGTCGAGACCCAGTACTTC.

The V and J genes are TRBV6-7 and TRBJ2-7; 7 bases map to TRBD1. TRBV6-7 is treated as an ORF (open reading frame) with a function not yet certain. CDR3 length: 16 residues. V was pared by 5 bases and J by 3 bases, with 13 bases of the junction left unmatched. DNA for the CDR3: TGTGCCAGCAGTATCTACGGGACAGTGGGCGACTACGAGCAGTACTTC. It specifies CASSIYGTVGDYEQYF.

V usage is TRBV25-1 and J usage is TRBJ1-1; possibly TRBD1 for D (6 bases). The CDR3 sequence is 14 residues long. Germline CDR1 reads MGHDK; CDR2 reads SYGVNS. Trimming took off 2 bases at V and 4 bases at J, with 11 bases between the two ends. In DNA form, the CDR3 reads TGTGCCAGCAGTGAAAACAGGGACGGCACTGAAGCTTTCTTT. Translating gives CASSENRDGTEAFF.